Sequencing of this TCR beta chain was carried out in a study of human T cells and chemical hapten exposure. Across the study: Investigators sensitized approximately 2 cm by approximately 2 cm of upper inner arm skin with 2% DPC. Reading of the patch tests, which applied 0.01% DPC to the upper back, occurred at 6 days.

Specified time point: patch test 2, 6 weeks after DPC sensitization. Treatment: therapeutic diphenylcyclopropenone sensitization with weekly scalp DPC. TCRdb reanalysed the RACE reads using MiXCR and keeps one entry per CDR3 protein. The profile shows 360,000 or so distinct CDR3 sequences, more than 5% of them singletons. CDR3 length: 15 amino acids. CDR1 and CDR2 from the germline V gene are MNHEY and SVGAGI. V gave up 5 bases and J gave up 2 bases; unmatched junction bases: 7. The receptor was derived from a woman under 30 with alopecia areata. Some clones in this sample may be carry-over from other donors' samples. The gene calls are TRBV6-5 and TRBJ2-5; 8 nucleotides match TRBD1. Here the sequenced sample was whole blood, taken in connection with sensitization to the hapten diphenylcyclopropenone (DPC). The CDR3 is CASSPTGARQETQYF. The CDR3 DNA is TGTGCCAGCAGTCCGACAGGGGCCCGGCAAGAGACCCAGTACTTC.